Listed here are 23 T cell receptor beta chains from one sample, sequenced in a study of T-cell reconstitution after alpha-beta-depleted transplantation in children. It was with unique molecular identifiers that the TCRbeta library was prepared. From the PCR reads, TCRdb called clonotypes with MiXCR, one entry per CDR3 protein. The sample lists approximately 500,000 distinct CDR3 sequences; roughly a quarter were seen once. The source was PBMCs, collected before TCRalphabeta/CD19-depleted stem cell transplant. The receptor source for this set is a boy less than two years old with Wiskott-Aldrich syndrome, due to receive a stem cell transplant.

The CDR3 region is CASSTAGRVQETQYF. The CDR3 nucleotides are TGTGCCAGCAGTACAGCAGGGCGGGTACAAGAGACCCAGTACTTC. The gene calls are TRBV25-1 and TRBJ2-5; D might be TRBD1 or TRBD2, each matching 5 bases. CDR3 size: 15 residues. V was shortened by 5 bases and J by 2 bases, with 15 bases between the two germline ends. Germline V gene data show CDR1 as MGHDK and CDR2 as SYGVNS.

This clonotype was detected a few times. This chain joins TRBV5-4 and TRBJ2-3; 8 bases align to TRBD2. The CDR3 runs to 15 residues. With V trimmed by 4 bases and J by 1 base, 5 bases remained unmatched. The germline V gene encodes CDR1 SGHNT and CDR2 YYREEE (reference sequence). The CDR3: CASSAREAGTDTQYF. The CDR3 DNA reads TGTGCCAGCAGCGCGCGGGAGGCGGGCACAGATACGCAGTATTTT.

This sequence joins TRBV5-1 and TRBJ2-1; TRBD2 matches at 9 bases. This CDR3 region has 16 residues. Germline trimming cut 1 base from V and 8 bases from J; bases unmatched to any gene: 10. In germline, CDR1 is SGHRS, CDR2 YFSETQ. Written as DNA, the CDR3 is TGCGCCAGCAGCTTGACGGCGGGAGGGCTCTCCCATGAGCAGTTCTTC. Translation: CASSLTAGGLSHEQFF.

This clonotype has just a few counts. The chain is built from TRBV3-1 and TRBJ2-7; TRBD2 is a possible D gene (5 bases). Germline CDR1 and CDR2: LGHDT and YNNKEL (reference sequence). The CDR3 runs to 12 residues. The ends were cut back, 0 bases at V and 9 bases at J, with 9 bases in the middle. The CDR3 DNA sequence: TGTGCCAGCAGCCAAGAGGCAGGAGGGCAGTACTTC. This sequence encodes CASSQEAGGQYF.

This clonotype has a handful of counts. The chain uses TRBV7-2 and TRBJ2-4, with D hard to call. Germline V gene lookup returns CDR1 SGHTA and CDR2 FQGNSA. This CDR3 is 14 amino acids long. V dropped 1 base and J dropped 1 base, with 5 bases sitting between them. The CDR3 region is CASSLVSAKNIQYF. The CDR3 region has the DNA TGTGCCAGCAGCTTAGTTAGCGCCAAAAACATTCAGTACTTC.

The chain employs TRBV5-1 and TRBJ2-3; 7 bases are shared with TRBD1. The CDR3 extends over 13 amino acids. V lost 8 bases to trimming and J lost 3 bases; unmatched junction nucleotides: 6. Germline loops: CDR1 SGHRS, CDR2 YFSETQ. The CDR3 bases are TGCGCCAGTAAGACAGGGTCGACAGATACGCAGTATTTT. It specifies CASKTGSTDTQYF.

This rearrangement joins TRBV7-3 to TRBJ2-3; TRBD2 agrees at 8 bases. Germline V gives CDR1 SGHTA, CDR2 FQGTGA. The ends lost 5 bases at V and 0 bases at J; junction bases unmatched: 10. The CDR3 has 17 amino acids. CDR3 coding DNA: TGTGCCAGCAGCGCCGGTCGGGGGGGACTGAGCACAGATACGCAGTATTTT. It encodes CASSAGRGGLSTDTQYF. The whole variable domain, filled in from reference TRBV7-3 and TRBJ2-3, reads GAGVSQTPSNKVTEKGKYVELRCDPISGHTALYWYRQSLGQGPEFLIYFQGTGAADDSGLPNDRFFAVRPEGSVSTLKIQRTERGDSAVYLCASSAGRGGLSTDTQYFGPGTRLTVL.

J is TRBJ2-7 and V is TRBV5-1; no reliable D call. V dropped 2 bases and J dropped 2 bases, with 20 bases sitting between them. Germline CDR1 and CDR2: SGHRS and YFSETQ. The CDR3 has 17 amino acids. CDR3: CASSFGPTALLTYEQYF. In DNA, the CDR3 is TGCGCCAGCAGCTTTGGCCCCACCGCACTTTTGACCTACGAGCAGTACTTC. Full variable domain (rest looked up from reference TRBV5-1 and TRBJ2-7): KAGVTQTPRYLIKTRGQQVTLSCSPISGHRSVSWYQQTPGQGLQFLFEYFSETQRNKGNFPGRFSGRQFSNSRSEMNVSTLELGDSALYLCASSFGPTALLTYEQYFGPGTRLTVT.

The chain couples TRBV6-2 or TRBV6-3 to TRBJ2-7, with D perhaps being TRBD1 or TRBD2 (5 bases each). The CDR3 spans 16 residues. V was clipped by 3 bases and J by 4 bases, with 19 bases between them. CDR1 is MNHEY and CDR2 is SVGEGT in the germline V gene. The CDR3 region has the DNA TGTGCCAGCAGTTATCCATTCGGGACCATCATGTACGAGCAGTACTTC. Translated, it gives CASSYPFGTIMYEQYF.

The rearrangement joins TRBV10-3 to TRBJ2-3; the D is unclear. With 3 bases removed from V and 1 base from J, the gap between germline ends came to 5 bases. CDR3 length: 13 residues. Germline values: CDR1 ENHRY, CDR2 SYGVKD. The CDR3 DNA follows: TGTGCCATCAGTGATACACGCACAGATACGCAGTATTTT. Its translation: CAISDTRTDTQYF.

The rearrangement uses TRBV4-1 and TRBJ2-3; weak D call: TRBD2 (6 bases). The CDR3 is made up of 16 amino acids. Germline CDR1 and CDR2: MGHRA and YSYEKL. V shed 0 bases and J shed 1 base, with 11 bases lying between them. The CDR3 reads CASSQEAGRGTDTQYF. The CDR3 DNA follows: TGCGCCAGCAGCCAAGAGGCGGGGAGAGGCACAGATACGCAGTATTTT.

The chain is built from TRBV7-7 and TRBJ2-5, with D unclear. V was shortened by 6 bases and J by 3 bases, with 11 bases between the two germline ends. Germline-derived CDR1 and CDR2 are SSHAT and FNYEAQ (reference sequence). The CDR3 is 13 residues long. The CDR3 sequence: CASSRAPEETQYF. In DNA form, the CDR3 reads TGTGCCAGCAGTCGGGCGCCGGAAGAGACCCAGTACTTC.

Remarks on this clonotype: The junction shows a germline mismatch at one end, possibly a read error. The chain combines TRBV28 with TRBJ2-6, with 9 bases aligning to TRBD1. Germline-derived CDR1 and CDR2 are MDHEN and SYDVKM. CDR3 length: 19 residues. The CDR3 sequence: CASSLGWDRVLYEANGLTF. DNA for the CDR3: TGTGCCAGCAGTTTAGGCTGGGACAGGGTCCTTTATGAGGCCAACGGCCTGACTTTC. Variable domain in full (rest from reference TRBV28 and TRBJ2-6): DVKVTQSSRYLVKRTGEKVFLECVQDMDHENMFWYRQDPGLGLRLIYFSYDVKMKEKGDIPEGYSVSREKKERFSLILESASTNQTSMYLCASSLGWDRVLYEANGLTFGAGSRLTVL.

This clonotype came up a few times. This chain connects TRBV6-1 to TRBJ2-5; possibly TRBD1 for D (5 bases). Per germline, CDR1 MNHNS and CDR2 SASEGT. V was shortened by 2 bases and J by 7 bases, with 14 bases between the two germline ends. The CDR3 has 14 amino acids. The CDR3 DNA follows: TGTGCCAGCAGTGAATGGGCAGGGTTGGCGACCCAGTACTTC. Protein sequence: CASSEWAGLATQYF.

This clonotype was counted only a few times. The gene calls are TRBV6-4 and TRBJ2-2; D is possibly TRBD2 (7 bases). This CDR3 is 14 amino acids long. CDR1 and CDR2 (germline): MRHNA, SNTAGT. V shed 5 bases and J shed 5 bases, with 12 bases lying between them. CDR3 DNA: TGTGCCAGCAGTTCGAGGGGGGGAACCGGGGAGCTGTTTTTT. Translated, it gives CASSSRGGTGELFF.

The chain carries TRBV5-1 and TRBJ2-1; 8 bases fit TRBD2. J lost 4 bases, V lost 3 bases, and 6 bases had no gene match. Germline CDR1 SGHRS, CDR2 YFSETQ. The CDR3 has 15 residues. In DNA, the CDR3 is TGCGCCAGCAGCTGGGGGTCTAGCGGGTACAATGAGCAGTTCTTC. It yields the protein CASSWGSSGYNEQFF. Full variable domain (remainder filled in from reference TRBV5-1 and TRBJ2-1): KAGVTQTPRYLIKTRGQQVTLSCSPISGHRSVSWYQQTPGQGLQFLFEYFSETQRNKGNFPGRFSGRQFSNSRSEMNVSTLELGDSALYLCASSWGSSGYNEQFFGPGTRLTVL.

Concerning this clonotype itself: A read error may produce the germline difference seen at one junction end. The rearrangement uses TRBV7-2 and TRBJ2-7; 7 nucleotides line up with TRBD1. The germline V gene has CDR1 SGHTA and CDR2 FQGNSA. The CDR3 covers 15 residues. CDR3 sequence (DNA): TGTGCCAGCAGCTTCTCCGGGACAGAACCCTACAAGCAGTACTTC. Translation gives CASSFSGTEPYKQYF.

Only a few counts were recorded for this clonotype. V and J are TRBV9 and TRBJ2-1, with 7 bases that match TRBD2. The CDR3 totals 17 residues. The germline V gene has CDR1 SGDLS and CDR2 YYNGEE. With V trimmed by 1 base and J by 4 bases, 11 bases remained unmatched. The CDR3 sequence: CASSVTASGARYNEQFF. CDR3 bases: TGTGCCAGCAGCGTAACGGCTAGCGGAGCCCGATACAATGAGCAGTTCTTC.

The chain uses TRBV6-5 and TRBJ2-1; possible D gene TRBD2, 6 bases. CDR1 and CDR2 (germline): MNHEY, SVGAGI. The CDR3 runs to 17 residues. The V gene lost 0 bases and the J gene lost 0 bases, with 12 bases spanning the gap. The CDR3 bases are TGTGCCAGCAGTTACTCCCTAGCGCGGAGCTCCTACAATGAGCAGTTCTTC. Protein sequence: CASSYSLARSSYNEQFF.

A few counts support this clonotype. J is TRBJ1-2 and V is TRBV28; D remains unclear. V shed 6 bases and J shed 1 base, with 9 bases lying between them. Germline V gene sequence: CDR1 MDHEN, CDR2 SYDVKM. This CDR3 region has 13 residues. The CDR3, as DNA: TGTGCCAGCAGGATGACCGGTAACTATGGCTACACCTTC. Protein sequence: CASRMTGNYGYTF.

This clonotype was seen only a few times. The chain links TRBV11-2 to TRBJ2-7; 8 bases align to TRBD2. The germline V gene has CDR1 SGHAT and CDR2 FQNNGV. Trimming cost V 4 bases and J 2 bases; bases outside gene matches: 7. The CDR3 sequence is 15 residues long. The DNA of the CDR3 is TGTGCCAGCAGCTCCTTAGCGGGGCCCCCCTACGAGCAGTACTTC. As protein: CASSSLAGPPYEQYF.

The J gene is TRBJ1-3, the V gene TRBV6-5; D uncertain. The CDR3 runs 15 residues. The germline V gene encodes CDR1 MNHEY and CDR2 SVGAGI. Trimming took off 4 bases at V and 0 bases at J, with 10 bases between the two ends. CDR3 sequence reads: CASSFVGSSGNTIYF. Written as DNA, the CDR3 is TGTGCCAGCAGTTTTGTTGGCAGCTCTGGAAACACCATATATTTT.

This clonotype has just a few counts. The chain employs TRBV5-1 and TRBJ2-5; no firm D call. V lost 3 bases to trimming and J lost 2 bases, with 8 bases between them. Germline CDR1 is SGHRS and CDR2 is YFSETQ. This CDR3 is 13 amino acids long. The CDR3 DNA is TGCGCCAGCAGCTCGATATATCAAGAGACCCAGTACTTC. Residues: CASSSIYQETQYF.